The 17 T cell receptor beta chains given below trace back to one sample, sequenced in a study of T cells in tuberculosis. Time point defined: new active TB diagnosis, blood taken before or within 7 days of starting treatment. Assay: immunoSEQ multiplex PCR; the TCRdb copy retains only in-frame clones and omits some. The table lists some 49,000 clones, nearly 95% of them singletons, with over 1.1% in the top ten. The sample was PBMCs, taken at tuberculosis diagnosis. These receptors all stem from an adult with tuberculosis.

This chain links TRBV28 with TRBJ2-3; possibly TRBD1 for D (6 bases). The CDR3 is 15 amino acids. Germline V lookup: CDR1 MDHEN, CDR2 SYDVKM. Deletions cut 6 bases from V and 5 bases from J, with 18 bases between. DNA of the CDR3: TGTGCCAGCAGCGCCCCTGACAGGTCGCGAGATACGCAGTATTTT. It codes for CASSAPDRSRDTQYF. The whole variable domain, filled in from reference TRBV28 and TRBJ2-3, reads DVKVTQSSRYLVKRTGEKVFLECVQDMDHENMFWYRQDPGLGLRLIYFSYDVKMKEKGDIPEGYSVSREKKERFSLILESASTNQTSMYLCASSAPDRSRDTQYFGPGTRLTVL.

This clone was seen only a few times. The chain employs TRBV11-2 and TRBJ2-2; D is uncertain. Germline CDR1 reads SGHAT; CDR2 reads FQNNGV. The germline V and J ends were trimmed by 2 bases and 4 bases, with 11 bases remaining between them. The CDR3 is made up of 15 amino acids. In nucleotides, the CDR3 is TGTGCCAGCAGCTTATCAGGCCTCGGCACCGGGGAGCTGTTTTTT. It encodes CASSLSGLGTGELFF.

This clone was found once. The chain combines TRBV27 with TRBJ2-5; 10 nucleotides match TRBD1. Unmatched junction bases numbered 3, after V lost 1 base and J lost 4 bases. Germline values: CDR1 MNHEY, CDR2 SMNVEV (reference sequence). The CDR3 runs to 15 residues. The CDR3 nucleotides are TGTGCCAGCAGTTTATACGGACAGGGGGGAGAGACCCAGTACTTC. It yields the protein CASSLYGQGGETQYF.

J is TRBJ2-7 and V is TRBV6-5; perhaps TRBD1 as D (6 bases). CDR1 and CDR2 (germline): MNHEY, SVGAGI. V lost 0 bases and J 5 bases, leaving 11 bases between the germline ends. The length of the CDR3 is 14 residues. CDR3 DNA sequence: TGTGCCAGCAGTTACTCGACCAGGGGCCACGAGCAGTACTTC. As protein: CASSYSTRGHEQYF.

The J gene is TRBJ1-1, the V gene TRBV15; D ambiguous. The ends were cut back, 2 bases at V and 8 bases at J, with 12 bases in the middle. Germline V gene sequence: CDR1 LNHNV, CDR2 YYDKDF (reference sequence). The CDR3 sequence is 13 residues long. The DNA for the CDR3 is TGTGCCACCAGCAGACCTACGAACCGGGAAGCTTTCTTT. Residues: CATSRPTNREAFF.

The chain employs TRBV7-2 and TRBJ2-5; 8 bases map to TRBD2. Per germline, CDR1 SGHTA and CDR2 FQGNSA. Trimming took 1 base from V and 1 from J; bases not matched to a gene: 8. CDR3 length equals 17 residues. CDR3 nucleotides: TGTGCCAGCAGCTTAGTGGCGGGAGGTCGCTTCCAAGAGACCCAGTACTTC. It codes for CASSLVAGGRFQETQYF. The entire variable domain, with the rest obtained from reference TRBV7-2 and TRBJ2-5, is as follows: GAGVSQSPSNKVTEKGKDVELRCDPISGHTALYWYRQSLGQGLEFLIYFQGNSAPDKSGLPSDRFSAERTGGSVSTLTIQRTQQEDSAVYLCASSLVAGGRFQETQYFGPGTRLLVL.

The chain uses TRBV25-1 and TRBJ2-1; D is perhaps TRBD2 (6 bases). This CDR3 has 12 residues. From germline, CDR1 is MGHDK and CDR2 SYGVNS. The ends were cut back, 5 bases at V and 9 bases at J, with 11 bases in the middle. The CDR3 here is CASSWSGSEQFF. The CDR3 DNA sequence: TGTGCCAGCAGTTGGTCCGGGAGTGAGCAGTTCTTC.

This clone was seen a single time. V is TRBV15 and J is TRBJ2-5; tentatively, D is TRBD2 (5 bases). This CDR3 is 16 amino acids long. From germline, CDR1 is LNHNV and CDR2 YYDKDF (reference sequence). V gave up 3 bases and J gave up 2 bases, with 16 bases separating them. CDR3 region: CATSRGVGLGQETQYF. The DNA of the CDR3 is TGTGCCACCAGCAGGGGCGTTGGACTTGGGCAAGAGACCCAGTACTTC.

The rearrangement links TRBV28 to TRBJ1-2, with D maybe TRBD1 (6 bases). The length of the CDR3 is 14 residues. Germline lookup yields CDR1 MDHEN and CDR2 SYDVKM. Trimming shortened V by 2 bases and J by 6 bases, and 13 bases separated the two germline ends. CDR3 in amino acids: CASSLAVGGDGYTF. CDR3 DNA: TGTGCCAGCAGTTTAGCGGTAGGGGGAGATGGCTACACCTTC.

This CDR3 reads CASSRLEGTSGEQFF. The CDR3 DNA reads TGCGCCAGCAGCCGATTGGAGGGGACTAGCGGGGAGCAGTTCTTC. The gene calls are TRBV5-1 and TRBJ2-1; 12 positions match TRBD2. Germline lookup yields CDR1 SGHRS and CDR2 YFSETQ. The V segment lost 4 bases and the J segment 10 bases; nucleotides outside the gene matches: 9. The CDR3 consists of 15 residues.

The gene calls are TRBV2 and TRBJ1-4; 7 nucleotides align to TRBD1. J lost 0 bases, V lost 5 bases, and 3 bases had no gene match. Germline loops: CDR1 SNHLY, CDR2 FYNNEI. CDR3 length: 15 residues. This chain's CDR3 is CASSRDRATNEKLFF. CDR3 coding DNA: TGTGCCAGCAGTCGGGACAGAGCAACTAATGAAAAACTGTTTTTT.

The V and J genes are TRBV14 and TRBJ2-1, with D tentatively TRBD2 (5 bases). V lost 0 bases to trimming and J lost 4 bases, with 10 bases between them. This CDR3 has 15 amino acids. Germline V gene data show CDR1 as SGHDN and CDR2 as FVKESK. The CDR3 loop reads CASSQDGNLYNEQFF. The CDR3 DNA reads TGTGCCAGCAGCCAAGACGGGAATCTTTACAATGAGCAGTTCTTC.

J is TRBJ2-3 and V is TRBV7-8; a weak D match, TRBD2 (6 bases). This CDR3 contains 14 residues. Deletions cut 5 bases from V and 5 bases from J, with 14 bases between. Germline CDR1 reads SGHVS; CDR2 reads FQNEAQ. The CDR3 coding sequence is TGTGCCAGCAGCGGGGGGATGTATATAGATACGCAGTATTTT. This codes for CASSGGMYIDTQYF.

This sequence joins TRBV9 and TRBJ1-4, with D perhaps TRBD1 (6 bases). V was cut by 0 bases and J by 6 bases, with 12 bases left in between. Germline assignment: CDR1 SGDLS and CDR2 YYNGEE. The CDR3 has 15 amino acids. For the CDR3, the DNA is TGTGCCAGCAGCGTAGGGGGGCAGGTCCATGAAAAACTGTTTTTT. This encodes CASSVGGQVHEKLFF.

This clone was observed a single time. This sequence joins TRBV6-6 and TRBJ2-7, with 13 bases fitting TRBD2. Germline CDR1 is MNHNY and CDR2 is SVGAGI (reference sequence). V lost 8 bases to trimming and J lost 7 bases; unmatched junction nucleotides: 11. The CDR3 sequence is 15 residues long. The CDR3 DNA is TGTGCCAGCCAACTAGCGGGAGGGCCCTCGAGGGAGCAGTACTTC. This encodes CASQLAGGPSREQYF.

As concerns this clone: Its ends do not fully match the called genes, so a read error is possible. The chain has TRBV5-1 and TRBJ2-7; TRBD1 agrees at 7 bases. Germline CDR1 reads SGHRS; CDR2 reads YFSETQ. This CDR3 is 12 amino acids long. Here the CDR3 reads CASSRTGASLVF. In nucleotides, the CDR3 is TGCGCCAGCAGTCGGACAGGTGCGAGTCTTGTGTTC.

The chain employs TRBV7-8 and TRBJ2-7; TRBD2 matches at 7 bases. The CDR3 spans 14 residues. The germline gives CDR1 SGHVS, CDR2 FQNEAQ. After removal of 6 bases from V and 2 bases from J, the junction contained 7 bases not matched to a gene. The CDR3, as DNA: TGTGCCAGCAGATCAGCGGGAAGGCCCTACGAGCAGTACTTC. Its translation is CASRSAGRPYEQYF.